One sample yielded the 21 T cell receptor beta chains listed below, sequenced in a study of cytomegalovirus exposure and HLA in healthy donors (dated by TCRdb to the late 2010s). The library came from the immunoSEQ multiplex PCR assay. A mixture of 60 forward primers for TCR Vbeta segments and 13 reverse primers for TCR Jbeta segments was used in the multiplex PCR. This is the immuneACCESS table as TCRdb keeps it, with only in-frame sequences that have V and J called. A part of the clones is gone; compared with another copy, unresolved V genes explain less than half, and the rest is unexplained. Present in this sample are 79,000 or so clones, roughly 73% of which were seen just once. Of the sample, about 16% is held by the ten largest clones. The sample consisted of PBMCs. All receptors come from a woman aged 40-49 years in good health and CMV-seropositive.

This clone was detected only a few times. V usage is TRBV19 and J usage is TRBJ1-4; 7 bases line up with TRBD1. CDR1 is LNHDA, CDR2 SQIVND, per germline (reference sequence). This CDR3 is built from 15 residues. V lost 4 bases to trimming and J lost 0 bases; unmatched junction nucleotides: 2. The CDR3 protein is CASSTTGATNEKLFF. As DNA, the CDR3 is TGTGCCAGTAGTACAACAGGGGCAACTAATGAAAAACTGTTTTTT.

The CDR3 sequence: CASSHLYSGANVLTF. CDR3 nucleotides: TGTGCCAGCAGCCACCTTTACTCTGGGGCCAACGTCCTGACTTTC. This sequence joins TRBV4-2 and TRBJ2-6; D is unclear. The CDR3 has 15 residues. Trimming stripped 3 bases from V and 0 bases from J, with 6 bases between. Germline V gives CDR1 LGHNA, CDR2 YNFKEQ.

V gene TRBV5-1 combines with J gene TRBJ2-1; 9 bases are a match to TRBD2. The V gene's germline CDR1 is SGHRS and CDR2 YFSETQ. The CDR3 runs 15 residues. J was trimmed by 2 bases and V by 4 bases; bases with no gene match: 4. The CDR3, as DNA: TGCGCCAGCAGCGCGCGGGAGGGCGCCTACAATGAGCAGTTCTTC. It yields the protein CASSAREGAYNEQFF. Full variable domain (missing parts from reference TRBV5-1 and TRBJ2-1): KAGVTQTPRYLIKTRGQQVTLSCSPISGHRSVSWYQQTPGQGLQFLFEYFSETQRNKGNFPGRFSGRQFSNSRSEMNVSTLELGDSALYLCASSAREGAYNEQFFGPGTRLTVL.

The chain has TRBV6-1 and TRBJ1-5; tentatively, D is TRBD1 (5 bases). The ends were cut back, 2 bases at V and 5 bases at J, with 16 bases in the middle. Germline assignment: CDR1 MNHNS and CDR2 SASEGT. The CDR3 contains 16 residues. The CDR3 loop reads CASSESQGLSYQPQHF. The DNA for the CDR3 is TGTGCCAGCAGTGAATCCCAGGGCCTTTCATATCAGCCCCAGCATTTT.

The CDR3 loop reads CASGTSGAYQETQYF. The CDR3 nucleotides read TGTGCCTCGGGGACTAGCGGGGCCTACCAAGAGACCCAGTACTTC. The chain is built from TRBV30 and TRBJ2-5, with TRBD2 matching 13 bases. Germline V gene lookup returns CDR1 GTSNPN and CDR2 SVGIG (reference sequence). J was trimmed by 0 bases and V by 7 bases; bases with no gene match: 5. The CDR3 consists of 15 residues.

The rearrangement links TRBV18 to TRBJ2-1; D is possibly TRBD2 (6 bases). V was trimmed by 0 bases and J by 7 bases, leaving 16 bases between them. Per germline, CDR1 KGHSH and CDR2 LQKENI. The CDR3 extends over 16 amino acids. In DNA form, the CDR3 reads TGTGCCAGCTCACCACCTAACCGGGGGAGAGGGAATGAGCAGTTCTTC. As protein: CASSPPNRGRGNEQFF.

The chain has TRBV30 and TRBJ1-1; unclear D gene. V was pared by 6 bases and J by 4 bases, with 12 bases between. CDR3 size: 12 residues. In germline, CDR1 is GTSNPN, CDR2 SVGIG (reference sequence). CDR3 nucleotides: TGTGCCTGCCCGGGGAAGGGCACTGAAGCTTTCTTT. Translating gives CACPGKGTEAFF.

The J gene is TRBJ1-4, the V gene TRBV27; no firm D call. Per the germline V gene, CDR1 is MNHEY and CDR2 is SMNVEV (reference sequence). With 9 bases removed from V and 0 bases from J, the gap between germline ends came to 14 bases. The CDR3 length is 15 residues. CDR3 sequence (DNA): TGTGCCAGTTCCACCCTCGGGGCAACTAATGAAAAACTGTTTTTT. As protein: CASSTLGATNEKLFF.

The chain joins TRBV27 to TRBJ2-1; TRBD2 might be the D (5 bases). Germline lookup yields CDR1 MNHEY and CDR2 SMNVEV (reference sequence). V was shortened by 4 bases and J by 8 bases, with 18 bases between the two germline ends. This CDR3 has 15 amino acids. Here the CDR3 reads CASSSAGRNWYEQFF. The CDR3 DNA reads as TGTGCCAGCAGTTCCGCGGGTAGGAATTGGTATGAGCAGTTCTTC.

The V and J genes are TRBV6-6 and TRBJ1-6; 9 bases align to TRBD1. V was pared by 5 bases and J by 8 bases, with 10 bases of the junction left unmatched. This CDR3 comprises 16 residues. In germline, CDR1 is MNHNY, CDR2 SVGAGI (reference sequence). The CDR3 bases are TGTGCCAGCAGTCCCCTTCCGGGACAGGGTGATTCACCCCTCCACTTT. Translating it yields CASSPLPGQGDSPLHF.

The chain joins TRBV30 to TRBJ2-7, with D maybe TRBD1 (6 bases). The CDR3 is made up of 13 amino acids. Germline V CDR1 and CDR2: GTSNPN, SVGIG (reference sequence). V shed 0 bases and J shed 3 bases, with 9 bases lying between them. The CDR3 sequence is CAWSVQGIYEQYF. The CDR3 nucleotides read TGTGCCTGGAGTGTACAGGGAATCTACGAGCAGTACTTC.

The chain recombines TRBV2 with TRBJ2-1, with D perhaps TRBD2 (6 bases). V lost 5 bases and J 10 bases, leaving 21 bases between the germline ends. Germline CDR1 SNHLY, CDR2 FYNNEI. This CDR3 spans 15 amino acids. CDR3 residues: CASSLTRPPSGEQFF. Here the CDR3 DNA reads TGTGCCAGCAGTCTGACTAGGCCCCCTTCGGGCGAGCAGTTCTTC. The full variable domain, rest sourced from reference TRBV2 and TRBJ2-1, is EPEVTQTPSHQVTQMGQEVILRCVPISNHLYFYWYRQILGQKVEFLVSFYNNEISEKSEIFDDQFSVERPDGSNFTLKIRSTKLEDSAMYFCASSLTRPPSGEQFFGPGTRLTVL.

Concerning this clone: Other nucleotide sequences in the sample specify the same CDR3. The V gene is TRBV9, the J gene TRBJ2-1, with TRBD2 as a possible D gene (6 bases). Per germline, CDR1 SGDLS and CDR2 YYNGEE. Trimming took 0 bases from V and 4 from J, leaving 11 bases between them. The CDR3 length is 15 residues. CDR3 nucleotides: TGTGCCAGCAGCGTAGATCTAGCGTCGTACAATGAGCAGTTCTTC. Translation: CASSVDLASYNEQFF.

This rearrangement joins TRBV7-9 to TRBJ1-2; D not certain. Looked up from germline, CDR1 is SEHNR and CDR2 is FQNEAQ (reference sequence). The CDR3 covers 13 residues. V was shortened by 0 bases and J by 7 bases, with 9 bases between the two germline ends. The DNA for the CDR3 is TGTGCCAGCAGCTTAGCGAGCGGTAGTGGCTACACCTTC. It specifies CASSLASGSGYTF.

Here the CDR3 reads CASSQDRQSPNEKLFF. In DNA, the CDR3 is TGCGCCAGCAGCCAGGATAGACAGTCCCCTAATGAAAAACTGTTTTTT. The chain recombines TRBV4-1 with TRBJ1-4; possible D gene TRBD1, 5 bases. The CDR3 contains 16 residues. Trimming cost V 3 bases and J 3 bases, with 14 bases left between them. CDR1 is MGHRA, CDR2 YSYEKL, per germline.

This chain connects TRBV5-1 to TRBJ1-5; TRBD1 matches at 8 bases. Germline V gene sequence: CDR1 SGHRS, CDR2 YFSETQ. The ends lost 4 bases at V and 7 bases at J; junction bases unmatched: 4. This CDR3 comprises 13 residues. The CDR3 DNA sequence: TGCGCCAGCAGCCAGGGGACAGGCCAGCCCCAGCATTTT. Amino acid sequence: CASSQGTGQPQHF.

The chain uses TRBV5-1 and TRBJ2-2; 8 nucleotides agree with TRBD1. This CDR3 is built from 15 residues. Unmatched junction bases numbered 4, after V lost 4 bases and J lost 2 bases. Germline CDR1 reads SGHRS; CDR2 reads YFSETQ. CDR3 coding DNA: TGCGCCAGCAGCCCAGGGGGCGTAAACACCGGGGAGCTGTTTTTT. It yields the protein CASSPGGVNTGELFF.

This chain uses TRBV7-2 with TRBJ2-3; D is perhaps TRBD1 (5 bases). This CDR3 has 13 residues. The germline V gene has CDR1 SGHTA and CDR2 FQGNSA. Deletions cut 8 bases from V and 0 bases from J, with 9 bases between. In nucleotides, the CDR3 is TGTGCCAGCGGACCAGGGAGCACAGATACGCAGTATTTT. This codes for CASGPGSTDTQYF. The full variable domain, its missing parts supplied by reference TRBV7-2 and TRBJ2-3, is GAGVSQSPSNKVTEKGKDVELRCDPISGHTALYWYRQSLGQGLEFLIYFQGNSAPDKSGLPSDRFSAERTGGSVSTLTIQRTQQEDSAVYLCASGPGSTDTQYFGPGTRLTVL.

This clone has just a few counts. The chain couples TRBV5-1 to TRBJ2-2; D is uncertain. The germline CDR1 and CDR2 sequences are SGHRS and YFSETQ. The CDR3 length is 15 residues. The germline V and J ends were trimmed by 3 bases and 5 bases, with 14 bases remaining between them. CDR3 residues: CASSSLTTETGELFF. DNA for the CDR3: TGCGCCAGCAGCTCCTTGACGACTGAGACCGGGGAGCTGTTTTTT.

This clone was seen only a few times. The chain carries TRBV5-6 and TRBJ2-7, with TRBD1 as a possible D gene (6 bases). This CDR3 spans 19 amino acids. The V end was cut by 3 bases, the J end by 1 base, with 26 bases between. Germline CDR1 is SGHDT and CDR2 is YYEEEE. This CDR3 is CASSSRNALQGSRSYEQYF. The CDR3 bases are TGTGCCAGCAGCTCGAGGAATGCCCTACAGGGAAGCCGGTCCTACGAGCAGTACTTC.

The chain is built from TRBV9 and TRBJ1-2; the D is unclear. Germline V CDR1 and CDR2: SGDLS, YYNGEE. CDR3 size: 13 residues. V lost 5 bases to trimming and J lost 10 bases, with 18 bases between them. The DNA for the CDR3 is TGTGCCAGCAGGTCAACCTCCGGTCTTAACTACACCTTC. It encodes CASRSTSGLNYTF.